These 18 T cell receptor beta chains came from one sample sequenced in a study of OX40 agonist ivuxolimab in advanced cancers. The library was generated by the immunoSEQ multiplex PCR assay. Drawn from immuneACCESS, this table holds only the in-frame rearrangements with V and J called that TCRdb kept. Clones are partly lost; checked studies trace under half to an unresolved V gene and leave the rest unexplained. The sample contains about 12,000 clones, 80% of them found a single time. The ten most abundant clones make up 25% to 30% of the sample. Specimen: CD4+ or CD8+ T cells sorted from blood, collected in a trial of the OX40 agonist ivuxolimab. These receptors were collected from an adult with an advanced solid tumor such as melanoma, head and neck, liver or kidney cancer.

The chain combines TRBV6-5 with TRBJ2-3, with D perhaps matching TRBD2 (6 bases). Per germline, CDR1 MNHEY and CDR2 SVGAGI. V lost 0 bases to trimming and J lost 0 bases, with 10 bases between them. There are 16 residues in the CDR3. The CDR3 spells CASSYSTSRSTDTQYF. CDR3 DNA sequence: TGTGCCAGCAGTTACTCGACTAGTCGAAGCACAGATACGCAGTATTTT.

In this sample, this clone turned up a few times. This chain joins TRBV7-9 and TRBJ2-5; 7 bases are a match to TRBD2. V gave up 3 bases and J gave up 2 bases; unmatched junction bases: 0. Germline V lookup: CDR1 SEHNR, CDR2 FQNEAQ (reference sequence). The CDR3 loop spans 13 amino acids. The chain's CDR3 is CASSLGGQETQYF. For the CDR3, the DNA is TGTGCCAGCAGCTTGGGGGGGCAAGAGACCCAGTACTTC.

This clone has only a few counts. The V call is TRBV9, the J call TRBJ1-6; no reliable D call. The germline V and J ends were trimmed by 1 base and 9 bases, with 5 bases remaining between them. The CDR3 contains 12 residues. Looked up from germline, CDR1 is SGDLS and CDR2 is YYNGEE. In DNA, the CDR3 is TGTGCCAGCAGCGTATTAGGTTCACCCCTCCACTTT. Protein sequence: CASSVLGSPLHF.

This chain links TRBV28 with TRBJ2-7; D tentatively fits TRBD1 or TRBD2 (6 bases each). The germline V and J ends were trimmed by 5 bases and 2 bases, with 19 bases remaining between them. Germline lookup yields CDR1 MDHEN and CDR2 SYDVKM. The CDR3 runs to 16 residues. CDR3 nucleotide sequence: TGTGCCAGCAGTCAGGAGGGGGACAAGTTCACCTACGAGCAGTACTTC. It is translated as CASSQEGDKFTYEQYF.

The rearrangement joins TRBV10-3 to TRBJ2-5, with D possibly being TRBD1 or TRBD2 (5 bases each). With the DNA end fitting TRBJ2-7 better, the J assignment may be wrong. CDR3 length: 12 amino acids. CDR1 and CDR2 (germline): ENHRY, SYGVKD. Written as DNA, the CDR3 is TGTGCCAGCCGAGGGGCCCCCTACGAGCAGTACTTC. It encodes CASRGAPYEQYF.

The CDR3 is CASSSTTGREGYTF. CDR3 bases: TGTGCCAGTAGTTCGACGACAGGGAGGGAAGGCTACACCTTC. The chain recombines TRBV19 with TRBJ1-2; TRBD1 agrees at 7 bases. This CDR3 is built from 14 residues. After removal of 5 bases from V and 8 bases from J, the junction contained 11 bases not matched to a gene. Germline values: CDR1 LNHDA, CDR2 SQIVND (reference sequence).

The genes are TRBV28 and TRBJ2-1; D possibly corresponds to TRBD2 (7 bases). Germline V gene lookup returns CDR1 MDHEN and CDR2 SYDVKM. V was shortened by 3 bases and J by 6 bases, with 12 bases between the two germline ends. There are 14 residues in the CDR3. DNA for the CDR3: TGTGCCAGCAGTTTCCCGGGGGGCGGCAATGAGCAGTTCTTC. Translation: CASSFPGGGNEQFF.

The chain couples TRBV28 to TRBJ1-2; the D is unclear. The germline V and J ends were trimmed by 11 bases and 4 bases, with 26 bases remaining between them. The CDR3 spans 16 residues. Germline values: CDR1 MDHEN, CDR2 SYDVKM. The DNA of the CDR3 is TGTGCCTATAAAGCCTCATCGGTCACCGGGCCCTATGGCTACACCTTC. It translates to CAYKASSVTGPYGYTF.

The V call is TRBV10-3, the J call TRBJ2-7; 10 bases align to TRBD1. V shed 4 bases and J 3 bases; nucleotides not matched to a gene: 0. CDR3 length: 13 amino acids. Germline CDR1 is ENHRY and CDR2 is SYGVKD. In DNA form, the CDR3 reads TGTGCCATCAGTGGGACAGGGGGCTACGAGCAGTACTTC. It translates to CAISGTGGYEQYF.

This clone has only a few counts. The chain has TRBV7-3 and TRBJ2-2; perhaps TRBD1 as D (5 bases). Germline-derived CDR1 and CDR2 are SGHTA and FQGTGA. V was cut by 2 bases and J by 4 bases, with 11 bases left in between. The CDR3 has 15 residues. Here the CDR3 DNA reads TGTGCCAGCAGCTTACAGGCAGGGTCCACCGGGGAGCTGTTTTTT. Protein product: CASSLQAGSTGELFF.

The chain uses TRBV28 and TRBJ2-7, with 10 bases fitting TRBD1. The germline gives CDR1 MDHEN, CDR2 SYDVKM. CDR3 length: 12 amino acids. J was trimmed by 4 bases and V by 7 bases; bases with no gene match: 1. This CDR3 reads CASMDRGYEQYF. CDR3 sequence (DNA): TGTGCCAGCATGGACAGGGGGTACGAGCAGTACTTC.

The rearrangement uses TRBV4-2 and TRBJ2-5; 10 nucleotides align to TRBD2. Looked up from germline, CDR1 is LGHNA and CDR2 is YNFKEQ. The CDR3 spans 15 residues. J gave up 5 bases and V 4 bases, and 7 bases lay outside the gene matches. Here the CDR3 reads CASSLQREGMETQYF. CDR3 DNA sequence: TGTGCCAGCAGCCTTCAGCGGGAGGGGATGGAGACCCAGTACTTC.

The chain employs TRBV7-9 and TRBJ2-5, with 11 bases identical to TRBD2. CDR3 length equals 14 residues. The germline V gene encodes CDR1 SEHNR and CDR2 FQNEAQ (reference sequence). The V and J ends lost 4 bases and 4 bases, in that order; junction bases with no gene match: 2. The CDR3: CASSSTSGIETQYF. The CDR3 nucleotides are TGTGCCAGCAGCTCGACTAGCGGGATAGAGACCCAGTACTTC.

The genes are TRBV7-2 and TRBJ2-7; D gene ambiguous. The CDR3 totals 13 residues. Trimming stripped 5 bases from V and 3 bases from J, with 11 bases between. Germline assignment: CDR1 SGHTA and CDR2 FQGNSA. The CDR3 region is CASSPSAYYEQYF. The CDR3 nucleotides read TGTGCCAGCAGCCCCTCGGCCTACTACGAGCAGTACTTC.

The chain joins TRBV27 to TRBJ1-1; 10 bases fit TRBD1. Trimming cost V 0 bases and J 10 bases; bases outside gene matches: 14. The germline V gene has CDR1 MNHEY and CDR2 SMNVEV (reference sequence). The CDR3 extends over 17 amino acids. The CDR3 spells CASSLSARVMGQGIAFF. The CDR3 nucleotides are TGTGCCAGCAGTTTATCTGCTAGGGTCATGGGACAGGGGATAGCTTTCTTT.

The rearrangement links TRBV27 to TRBJ2-7; 11 nucleotides align to TRBD1. Germline-derived CDR1 and CDR2 are MNHEY and SMNVEV (reference sequence). There are 14 residues in the CDR3. V lost 2 bases to trimming and J lost 5 bases; unmatched junction nucleotides: 2. The CDR3: CASSLGDRGNEQYF. The CDR3 region has the DNA TGTGCCAGCAGTTTAGGGGACAGGGGGAACGAGCAGTACTTC.

This clone was counted a single time. This chain connects TRBV27 to TRBJ1-2; 11 nucleotides line up with TRBD1. The J segment lost 7 bases and the V segment lost 3 bases, leaving 4 bases of the junction unmatched. The CDR3 length is 14 residues. Looked up from germline, CDR1 is MNHEY and CDR2 is SMNVEV (reference sequence). The CDR3 spells CASSFQGQGVGYTF. The CDR3 DNA reads as TGTGCCAGCAGTTTCCAGGGACAGGGGGTTGGCTACACCTTC.

The chain combines TRBV5-5 with TRBJ2-1, with a possible D match to TRBD1 (7 bases). The CDR3 sequence is 14 residues long. V lost 0 bases to trimming and J lost 10 bases, with 14 bases between them. From germline, CDR1 is SGHKS and CDR2 YYEKEE (reference sequence). CDR3 DNA: TGTGCCAGCAGCTTGGGAACAGGGGCGGGGGAGCAGTTCTTC. Encoded protein: CASSLGTGAGEQFF. Based on the CDR3 plus reference TRBV5-5 and TRBJ2-1, the full variable domain is DAGVTQSPTHLIKTRGQQVTLRCSPISGHKSVSWYQQVLGQGPQFIFQYYEKEERGRGNFPDRFSARQFPNYSSELNVNALLLGDSALYLCASSLGTGAGEQFFGPGTRLTVL.